The present entry profiles one T cell receptor (beta chain) with its context. Antigen: not known. The data were obtained in a study of T cells in Graves' hyperthyroidism and ophthalmopathy. Study-level findings and limits: The model anticipated ophthalmopathy a median around six months pre-onset. Peripheral blood also featured most of the thyroid clonotypes expanded above 0.001.

The CDR3 contains 16 residues. Losses at the gene ends were 4 bases for V and 5 bases for J; bases not matched to a gene: 7. Germline loops: CDR1 SEHNR, CDR2 FQNEAQ (reference sequence). Amplification of TCR beta CDR3 regions was performed using RNA transcripts as template. The HTBI primer set drove a first-round RT-PCR of the TCR CDR3. TCRdb used MiXCR to reprocess the multiplex PCR reads, holding one entry per CDR3 protein. The sample shows more than 500,000 distinct CDR3 sequences, 35% to 55% of them seen only once. The sequence derives from an adult woman with Graves' disease, either hyperthyroidism or ophthalmopathy (not recorded which). The sample comprised peripheral blood or thyroid tissue (not recorded which). J is TRBJ1-5 and V is TRBV7-9; TRBD1 aligns across 11 bases. The CDR3 DNA sequence: TGTGCCAGCAGCTCCAGGACAGGGGGCATTGATCAGCCCCAGCATTTT. Translation gives CASSSRTGGIDQPQHF.